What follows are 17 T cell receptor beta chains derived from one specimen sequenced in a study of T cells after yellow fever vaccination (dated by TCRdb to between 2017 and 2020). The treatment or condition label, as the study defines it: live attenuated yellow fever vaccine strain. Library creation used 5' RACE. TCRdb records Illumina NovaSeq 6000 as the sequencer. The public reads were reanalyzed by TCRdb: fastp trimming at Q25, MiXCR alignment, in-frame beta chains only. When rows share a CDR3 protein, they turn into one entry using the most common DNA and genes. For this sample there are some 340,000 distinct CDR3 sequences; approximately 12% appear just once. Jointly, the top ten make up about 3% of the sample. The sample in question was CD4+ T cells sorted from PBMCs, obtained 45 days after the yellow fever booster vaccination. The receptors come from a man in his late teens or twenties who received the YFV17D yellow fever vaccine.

CDR3 bases: TGTGCCAGCAGCGAAAGGAATTCACCCCTCCACTTT. It translates to CASSERNSPLHF. The chain recombines TRBV9 with TRBJ1-6; D gene ambiguous. Germline CDR1 SGDLS, CDR2 YYNGEE. The CDR3 spans 12 residues. V was pared by 3 bases and J by 7 bases, with 5 bases between.

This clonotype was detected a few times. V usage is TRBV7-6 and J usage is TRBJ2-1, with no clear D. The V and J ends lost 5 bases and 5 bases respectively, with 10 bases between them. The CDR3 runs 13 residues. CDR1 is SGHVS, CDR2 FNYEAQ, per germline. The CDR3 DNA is TGTGCCAGCAGCGCCCGACAAGACAATGAGCAGTTCTTC. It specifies CASSARQDNEQFF.

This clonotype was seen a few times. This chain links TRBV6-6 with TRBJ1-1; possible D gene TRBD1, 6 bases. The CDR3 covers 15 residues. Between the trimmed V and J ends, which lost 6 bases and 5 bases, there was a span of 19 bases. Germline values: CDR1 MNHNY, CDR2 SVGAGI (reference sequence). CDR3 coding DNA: TGTGCCAGCAGACCCAGCACAGGGACAAGGACTGAAGCTTTCTTT. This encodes CASRPSTGTRTEAFF.

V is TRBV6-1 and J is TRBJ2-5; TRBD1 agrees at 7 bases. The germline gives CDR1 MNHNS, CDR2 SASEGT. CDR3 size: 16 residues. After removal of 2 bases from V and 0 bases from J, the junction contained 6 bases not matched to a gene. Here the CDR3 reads CASSESLTGDQETQYF. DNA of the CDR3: TGTGCCAGCAGTGAAAGTCTTACAGGGGACCAAGAGACCCAGTACTTC.

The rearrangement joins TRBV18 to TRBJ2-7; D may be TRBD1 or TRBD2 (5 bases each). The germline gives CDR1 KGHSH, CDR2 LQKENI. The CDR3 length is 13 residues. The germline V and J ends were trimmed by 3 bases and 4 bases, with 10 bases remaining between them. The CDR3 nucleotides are TGTGCCAGCTCACCTGCCAGGGAGTACGAGCAGTACGTC. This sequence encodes CASSPAREYEQYV.

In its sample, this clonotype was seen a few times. CDR3 sequence: CASSERQGREQYV. The CDR3 DNA is TGTGCCAGCAGTGAAAGACAGGGTAGGGAGCAGTACGTC. The rearrangement joins TRBV6-1 to TRBJ2-7, with TRBD1 matching over 7 bases. The CDR3 extends over 13 amino acids. Germline CDR1 is MNHNS and CDR2 is SASEGT. Trimming took 2 bases from V and 7 from J; bases not matched to a gene: 5.

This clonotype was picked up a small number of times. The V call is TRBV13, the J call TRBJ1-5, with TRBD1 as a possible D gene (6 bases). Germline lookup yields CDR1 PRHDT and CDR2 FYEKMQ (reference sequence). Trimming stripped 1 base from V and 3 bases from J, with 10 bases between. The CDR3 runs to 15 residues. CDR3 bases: TGTGCCAGCAGCTTAGCTGGGGGCTACAATCAGCCCCAGCATTTT. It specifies CASSLAGGYNQPQHF.

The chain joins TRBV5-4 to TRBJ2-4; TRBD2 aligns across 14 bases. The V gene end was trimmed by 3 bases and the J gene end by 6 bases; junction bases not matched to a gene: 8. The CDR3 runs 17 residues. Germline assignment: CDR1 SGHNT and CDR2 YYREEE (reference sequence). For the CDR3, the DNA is TGTGCCAGCAGCTCCGGACTAGCGGGGGGCACCGGAAACATTCAGTACTTC. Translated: CASSSGLAGGTGNIQYF.

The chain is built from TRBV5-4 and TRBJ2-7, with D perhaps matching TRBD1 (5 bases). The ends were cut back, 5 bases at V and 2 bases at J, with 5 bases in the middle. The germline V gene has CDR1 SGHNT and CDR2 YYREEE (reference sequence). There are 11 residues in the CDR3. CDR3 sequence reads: CASRGPYEQYF. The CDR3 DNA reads TGTGCCAGCAGGGGGCCCTACGAGCAGTACTTC.

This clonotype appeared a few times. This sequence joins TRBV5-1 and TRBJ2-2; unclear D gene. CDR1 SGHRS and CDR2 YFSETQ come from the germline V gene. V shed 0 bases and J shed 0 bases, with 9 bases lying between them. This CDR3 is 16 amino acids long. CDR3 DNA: TGCGCCAGCAGCTTGGCGTCCAGCGCGAACACCGGGGAGCTGTTTTTT. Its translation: CASSLASSANTGELFF.

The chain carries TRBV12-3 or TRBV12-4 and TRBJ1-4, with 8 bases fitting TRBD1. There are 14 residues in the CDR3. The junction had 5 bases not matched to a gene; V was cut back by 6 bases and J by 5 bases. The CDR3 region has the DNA TGTGCCAGCAGGTACAGGGGGATAAATGAAAAACTGTTTTTT. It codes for CASRYRGINEKLFF.

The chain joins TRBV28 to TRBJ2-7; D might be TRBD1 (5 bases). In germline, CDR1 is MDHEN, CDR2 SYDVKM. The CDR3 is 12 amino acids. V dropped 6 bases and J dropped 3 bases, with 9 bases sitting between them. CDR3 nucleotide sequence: TGTGCCAGCAGCGACAGATTCTACGAGCAGTACGTC. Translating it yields CASSDRFYEQYV.

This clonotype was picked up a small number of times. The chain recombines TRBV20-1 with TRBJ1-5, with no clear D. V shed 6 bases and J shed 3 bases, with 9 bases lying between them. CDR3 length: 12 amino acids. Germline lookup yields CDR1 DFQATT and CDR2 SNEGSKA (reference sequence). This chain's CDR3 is CSARLTNQPQHF. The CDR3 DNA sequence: TGCAGTGCCCGACTGACCAATCAGCCCCAGCATTTT.

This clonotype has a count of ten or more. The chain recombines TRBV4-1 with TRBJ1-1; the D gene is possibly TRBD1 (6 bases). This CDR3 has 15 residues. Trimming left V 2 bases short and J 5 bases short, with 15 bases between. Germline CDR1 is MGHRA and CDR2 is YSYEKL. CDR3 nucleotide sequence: TGCGCCAGCAGCCAAACTACCCAGGGGAATACTGAAGCTTTCTTT. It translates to CASSQTTQGNTEAFF.

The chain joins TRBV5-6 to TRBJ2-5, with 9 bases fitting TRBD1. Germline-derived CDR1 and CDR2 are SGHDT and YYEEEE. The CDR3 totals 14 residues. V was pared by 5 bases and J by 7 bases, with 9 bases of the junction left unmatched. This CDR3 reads CASSSGTGRLTQYF. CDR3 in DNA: TGTGCCAGCAGTTCTGGGACAGGGCGATTGACCCAGTACTTC.

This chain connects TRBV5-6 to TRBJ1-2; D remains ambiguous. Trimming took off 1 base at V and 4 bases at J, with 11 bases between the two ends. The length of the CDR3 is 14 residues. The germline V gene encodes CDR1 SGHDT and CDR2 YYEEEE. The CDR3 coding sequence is TGTGCCAGCAGCTTGTCACCTCGGACCTATGGCTACACCTTC. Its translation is CASSLSPRTYGYTF. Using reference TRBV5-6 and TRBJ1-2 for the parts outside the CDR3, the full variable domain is DAGVTQSPTHLIKTRGQQVTLRCSPKSGHDTVSWYQQALGQGPQFIFQYYEEEERQRGNFPDRFSGHQFPNYSSELNVNALLLGDSALYLCASSLSPRTYGYTFGSGTRLTVV.

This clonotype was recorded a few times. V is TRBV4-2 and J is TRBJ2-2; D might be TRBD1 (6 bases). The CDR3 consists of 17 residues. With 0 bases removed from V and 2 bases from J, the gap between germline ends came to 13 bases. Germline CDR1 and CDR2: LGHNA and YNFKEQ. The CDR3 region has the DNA TGTGCCAGCAGCCAAGATTCAACAGGGACAAACACCGGGGAGCTGTTTTTT. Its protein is CASSQDSTGTNTGELFF.